The 28 T cell receptor beta chains in this list originate from one sample, sequenced in a study of cytomegalovirus exposure and HLA in healthy donors. PCR employed 60 Vbeta and 13 Jbeta primers. Method: immunoSEQ multiplex PCR; TCRdb's copy keeps in-frame clones and lacks some. The sample consists of some 120,000 clones, over 70% of them appearing once. Sequencing was performed on PBMCs. Receptor source: a middle-aged woman in good health and CMV-seronegative.

This clone was picked up a small number of times. Other DNA sequences from this sample encode an identical CDR3 as well. This sequence joins TRBV28 and TRBJ2-7; 11 bases match TRBD2. V shed 6 bases, J shed 2 bases, and the junction held 3 bases outside the gene matches. CDR1 MDHEN and CDR2 SYDVKM come from the germline V gene. The CDR3 length is 14 residues. CDR3 DNA sequence: TGTGCCAGCAGCCTAGCGGGAGGCCCCTACGAGCAGTACTTC. This encodes CASSLAGGPYEQYF.

The chain joins TRBV10-3 to TRBJ2-2; 7 positions match TRBD1. The CDR3 contains 13 residues. Germline CDR1 is ENHRY and CDR2 is SYGVKD. V lost 10 bases and J lost 4; bases outside the gene matches: 6. The CDR3 spells CATRQGGTGELFF. In nucleotides, the CDR3 is TGTGCCACTAGACAGGGTGGCACCGGGGAGCTGTTTTTT.

V and J are TRBV5-1 and TRBJ2-2; D is perhaps TRBD1 (5 bases). The V and J ends lost 5 bases and 4 bases respectively, with 9 bases between them. The germline CDR1 and CDR2 sequences are SGHRS and YFSETQ. CDR3 size: 13 residues. CDR3 region: CASRGPGTGELFF. In DNA form, the CDR3 reads TGCGCCAGCAGGGGGCCGGGCACCGGGGAGCTGTTTTTT.

A remark on this clone: Other DNA variants within this sample encode the same CDR3. This sequence joins TRBV9 and TRBJ2-3; possibly TRBD2 for D (5 bases). CDR1 and CDR2 (germline): SGDLS, YYNGEE. This CDR3 is 15 amino acids long. Trimming left V 0 bases short and J 0 bases short, with 8 bases between. The CDR3 region has the DNA TGTGCCAGCAGCGTAGCTGGCGGGAGCACAGATACGCAGTATTTT. This gives the protein CASSVAGGSTDTQYF.

The V call is TRBV4-2, the J call TRBJ1-5; no definite D call. Trimming took 1 base from V and 6 from J, leaving 7 bases between them. Per germline, CDR1 LGHNA and CDR2 YNFKEQ. The CDR3 totals 13 residues. The CDR3 DNA is TGTGCCAGCAGCCAAGGAGGCGGTCAGCCCCAGCATTTT. Translating gives CASSQGGGQPQHF.

The CDR3 DNA sequence: TGTGCCAGCAGCCCTTCGCGACTAGCGGGAGATACGCAGTATTTT. Translated, it gives CASSPSRLAGDTQYF. V is TRBV27 and J is TRBJ2-3; 10 positions agree with TRBD2. The CDR3 is made up of 15 amino acids. With 6 bases clipped from V and 5 bases from J, the junction kept 8 bases outside the gene matches. The germline CDR1 and CDR2 sequences are MNHEY and SMNVEV (reference sequence).

The chain uses TRBV4-3 and TRBJ1-1, with TRBD1 matching over 7 bases. The CDR3 is made up of 14 amino acids. Trimming took 2 bases from V and 3 from J; bases not matched to a gene: 3. CDR1 LGHNA and CDR2 YSLEER come from the germline V gene. CDR3 sequence: CASSQYRGDTEAFF. DNA of the CDR3: TGCGCCAGCAGCCAATACAGGGGAGACACTGAAGCTTTCTTT.

This chain joins TRBV6-6 and TRBJ2-7; 7 bases map to TRBD1. The CDR3 consists of 16 residues. With V trimmed by 5 bases and J by 3 bases, 13 bases remained unmatched. Per germline, CDR1 MNHNY and CDR2 SVGAGI (reference sequence). CDR3: CASSPTFGTEIYEQYF. DNA of the CDR3: TGTGCCAGCAGTCCAACCTTTGGGACAGAGATCTACGAGCAGTACTTC.

V usage is TRBV25-1 and J usage is TRBJ2-1; maybe TRBD1 (6 bases). The V gene's germline CDR1 is MGHDK and CDR2 SYGVNS. The CDR3 is 17 amino acids. V lost 2 bases to trimming and J lost 0 bases, with 14 bases between them. CDR3 loop: CASSEGPGVNSYNEQFF. In nucleotides, the CDR3 is TGTGCCAGCAGTGAAGGCCCAGGGGTGAACTCCTACAATGAGCAGTTCTTC.

This rearrangement joins TRBV28 to TRBJ2-5, with 7 bases matching TRBD2. This CDR3 is built from 16 residues. From germline, CDR1 is MDHEN and CDR2 SYDVKM. V was clipped by 5 bases and J by 2 bases; unmatched bases: 11. The CDR3 sequence is CASSPRVLAAQETQYF. CDR3 nucleotide sequence: TGTGCCAGCAGTCCTAGGGTCCTAGCGGCACAAGAGACCCAGTACTTC.

The DNA of the CDR3 is TGTGCCAGTAGTAGGTTTGGGGCCATTCAGTACTTC. Translation gives CASSRFGAIQYF. The rearrangement uses TRBV19 and TRBJ2-4; weak D call: TRBD1 (5 bases). V lost 4 bases, J lost 9 bases, and 10 bases lay in between. Germline V gene data show CDR1 as LNHDA and CDR2 as SQIVND (reference sequence). The CDR3 covers 12 residues. The whole variable domain, remainder taken from reference TRBV19 and TRBJ2-4, is DGGITQSPKYLFRKEGQNVTLSCEQNLNHDAMYWYRQDPGQGLRLIYYSQIVNDFQKGDIAEGYSVSREKKESFPLTVTSAQKNPTAFYLCASSRFGAIQYFGAGTRLSVL.

This clone was seen only once. The chain uses TRBV25-1 and TRBJ2-5; TRBD1 aligns across 8 bases. With 6 bases clipped from V and 2 bases from J, the junction kept 5 bases outside the gene matches. This CDR3 has 14 residues. Germline assignment: CDR1 MGHDK and CDR2 SYGVNS. CDR3 in DNA: TGTGCCAGCAGCCAAGGACAGGGACAAGAGACCCAGTACTTC. Its protein is CASSQGQGQETQYF.

The chain couples TRBV7-2 to TRBJ1-1, with TRBD1 identical over 7 bases. J gave up 6 bases and V 0 bases, and 7 bases lay outside the gene matches. Germline lookup yields CDR1 SGHTA and CDR2 FQGNSA. The CDR3 covers 15 residues. CDR3 DNA sequence: TGTGCCAGCAGCTTAGCACAGGGGATCTGGGCTGAAGCTTTCTTT. Amino acid sequence: CASSLAQGIWAEAFF.

CDR3 sequence: CASSMAGQETQYF. CDR3 DNA sequence: TGTGCCAGTAGTATGGCCGGACAGGAGACCCAGTACTTC. The chain couples TRBV19 to TRBJ2-5; TRBD1 is a possible D gene (6 bases). Trimming removed 3 bases at V and 5 bases at J, with 10 bases between. Germline CDR1 reads LNHDA; CDR2 reads SQIVND (reference sequence). This CDR3 comprises 13 residues.

The chain is built from TRBV5-1 and TRBJ1-1, with 9 bases that match TRBD1. V dropped 1 base and J dropped 3; count of bases not matched to a gene: 4. This CDR3 is built from 15 residues. Germline CDR1 SGHRS, CDR2 YFSETQ. The CDR3 protein is CASSLQGQGDTEAFF. The CDR3 DNA reads TGCGCCAGCAGCTTGCAGGGACAGGGAGACACTGAAGCTTTCTTT.

The chain joins TRBV19 to TRBJ2-5, with 10 bases lining up with TRBD2. The tail of the sequence fits TRBJ2-7 better, so the J call may be wrong. The length of the CDR3 is 16 residues. The germline V gene encodes CDR1 LNHDA and CDR2 SQIVND (reference sequence). The CDR3 sequence is CASSPWTSGSGVEQYF. The CDR3 nucleotides are TGTGCCAGTAGTCCCTGGACTAGCGGCAGTGGGGTCGAGCAGTACTTC.

The chain recombines TRBV28 with TRBJ1-2; D remains ambiguous. The ends were cut back, 8 bases at V and 8 bases at J, with 18 bases in the middle. Germline CDR1 reads MDHEN; CDR2 reads SYDVKM. This CDR3 spans 13 amino acids. The CDR3 region is CASDPGRRIGYTF. The CDR3 DNA reads as TGTGCCAGCGACCCCGGGCGGAGGATAGGCTACACCTTC.

This clone was counted a single time. V is TRBV7-3 and J is TRBJ2-3; TRBD2 aligns across 7 bases. Germline V lookup: CDR1 SGHTA, CDR2 FQGTGA. V lost 7 bases, J lost 0 bases, and 4 bases stayed unmatched. The CDR3 runs 14 residues. The CDR3 is CASKAGSSTDTQYF. CDR3 sequence (DNA): TGTGCCAGCAAAGCGGGGTCTAGCACAGATACGCAGTATTTT.

The rearrangement links TRBV6-6 to TRBJ1-5; TRBD1 matches at 9 bases. The CDR3 is 15 amino acids. The J segment lost 6 bases and the V segment lost 5 bases, leaving 8 bases of the junction unmatched. In germline, CDR1 is MNHNY, CDR2 SVGAGI (reference sequence). Written as DNA, the CDR3 is TGTGCCAGCAGTAGATCCCGGGACAGGGTTCAGCCCCAGCATTTT. Translating it yields CASSRSRDRVQPQHF.

CDR3 nucleotide sequence: TGTGCCAGCAGCCGCACCACTAGAGGGTGGGAGACCCAGTACTTC. This sequence encodes CASSRTTRGWETQYF. The chain recombines TRBV28 with TRBJ2-5, with D possibly matching TRBD2 (5 bases). The CDR3 runs 15 residues. The V end lost 6 bases, the J end lost 5 bases, and 19 bases lay between the germline ends. Germline V gives CDR1 MDHEN, CDR2 SYDVKM.

V gene TRBV4-1 combines with J gene TRBJ1-3; 9 nucleotides line up with TRBD1. The CDR3 spans 15 residues. V lost 5 bases and J lost 9; bases outside the gene matches: 11. Looked up from germline, CDR1 is MGHRA and CDR2 is YSYEKL. This CDR3 reads CASSLRQGDGSTIYF. CDR3 DNA sequence: TGCGCCAGCAGCTTACGACAGGGGGACGGGAGCACCATATATTTT.

The chain recombines TRBV4-3 with TRBJ2-1, with D perhaps TRBD2 (5 bases). Germline V gene sequence: CDR1 LGHNA, CDR2 YSLEER. The CDR3 runs to 15 residues. Trimming pared 1 base from V and 8 bases from J, leaving 15 bases between. This chain's CDR3 is CASSQGARSGDEQFF. The CDR3 region has the DNA TGCGCCAGCAGCCAAGGGGCCCGCTCCGGGGATGAGCAGTTCTTC.

The chain has TRBV6-6 and TRBJ2-7, with TRBD2 identical over 8 bases. Looked up from germline, CDR1 is MNHNY and CDR2 is SVGAGI (reference sequence). CDR3 size: 16 residues. V lost 6 bases to trimming and J lost 7 bases; unmatched junction nucleotides: 17. The CDR3 DNA reads TGTGCCAGCAGAATCAGTTCACGGGAGGGCCGTTGGGAGCAGTACTTC. This sequence encodes CASRISSREGRWEQYF.

The rearrangement uses TRBV6-4 and TRBJ2-5; D is unresolved. CDR1 and CDR2 from the germline V gene are MRHNA and SNTAGT. This CDR3 has 13 amino acids. Deletions cut 4 bases from V and 2 bases from J, with 8 bases between. The CDR3 loop reads CASSAQSQETQYF. Here the CDR3 DNA reads TGTGCCAGCAGTGCCCAGTCACAAGAGACCCAGTACTTC.

This clone came up a few times. The V call is TRBV2, the J call TRBJ2-1; 7 positions agree with TRBD2. The V gene end was trimmed by 4 bases and the J gene end by 2 bases; junction bases not matched to a gene: 5. CDR3 length: 15 residues. CDR1 is SNHLY and CDR2 is FYNNEI in the germline V gene. DNA for the CDR3: TGTGCCAGCAGTGGTGGTAGCGGGCCCTACAATGAGCAGTTCTTC. Translation gives CASSGGSGPYNEQFF.

This clone was seen a handful of times. The rearrangement joins TRBV5-8 to TRBJ1-4; TRBD1 is a possible D gene (5 bases). The CDR3 has 13 residues. CDR1 is SGHTS and CDR2 is YDEGEE in the germline V gene. Trimming cost V 4 bases and J 7 bases, with 11 bases left between them. CDR3 sequence: CASSGQGGEKLFF. CDR3 sequence (DNA): TGTGCCAGCAGCGGCCAGGGCGGTGAAAAACTGTTTTTT.

In regard to this clone: Relative to the germline gene, one junction end is altered; a read error may explain this. The chain combines TRBV7-9 with TRBJ2-2; D gene ambiguous. The germline V gene has CDR1 SEHNR and CDR2 FQNEAQ (reference sequence). CDR3 length: 11 residues. The CDR3 region has the DNA TGTTCCAGCCATAACACCGGGGAGCTGTTTTTT. This encodes CSSHNTGELFF.

This clone was seen a few times. The V call is TRBV7-6, the J call TRBJ1-1; no firm D call. The CDR3 extends over 14 amino acids. Germline CDR1 SGHVS, CDR2 FNYEAQ. Trimming took 2 bases from V and 0 from J, leaving 7 bases between them. The CDR3 sequence is CASSLNNLNTEAFF. The CDR3 nucleotides read TGTGCCAGCAGCTTAAACAATTTGAACACTGAAGCTTTCTTT.